This TCR beta chain was found in a study of blood T cell repertoires in COVID-19. Whole-study context: Some COVID-19 samples were acute and others convalescent; all came from the United States, Italy and Spain.

Individuals drawn from around 25 US areas were roughly 18 to 95 years old. Libraries were prepared by immunoSEQ multiplex PCR; TCRdb keeps only in-frame clonotypes and omits some of them. The sample carries about 200,000 clones, roughly 82% recorded once. CDR1 SNHLY and CDR2 FYNNEI come from the germline V gene. This CDR3 has 13 residues. V shed 7 bases and J shed 3 bases, with 10 bases lying between them. The clonotype comes from a man between 35 and 55 years old with acute COVID-19. This chain uses TRBV2 with TRBJ1-5; TRBD1 might be the D (5 bases). Sequencing input: PBMCs or T cells enriched from blood (not recorded which). In DNA form, the CDR3 reads TGTGCCAGCAAGGGCAGGGACAATCAGCCCCAGCATTTT. Amino acid sequence: CASKGRDNQPQHF.